This T cell receptor beta chain appears in the sequencing data of a study of T-cell reconstitution after alpha-beta-depleted transplantation in children. It was with unique molecular identifiers that the TCRbeta library was prepared. TCRdb analysed the PCR reads with MiXCR anew, one entry per CDR3 protein. The data hold some 390,000 distinct CDR3 sequences, with 20% observed a single time. The CDR3 is made up of 14 amino acids. V was shortened by 4 bases and J by 2 bases, with 11 bases between the two germline ends. The germline V gene encodes CDR1 MNHEY and CDR2 SMNVEV (reference sequence). The J gene is TRBJ2-5, the V gene TRBV27, with TRBD1 as a possible D gene (6 bases). The source of this sequence is a human donor who donated a stem cell graft to a child with acute myeloid leukemia. The sample here was PBMCs from the stem cell graft donor, taken from the stem cell graft. CDR3 protein: CASSSTGLQETQYF. The CDR3 coding sequence is TGTGCCAGCAGTTCTACAGGGTTGCAAGAGACCCAGTACTTC.